Listed below are T cell receptor beta chains from one sample, sequenced in a study of cytomegalovirus exposure and HLA in healthy donors. This table comes from immunoSEQ multiplex PCR, and its TCRdb copy is limited to in-frame clones, with some not included. Among 100,000 to 150,000 clones listed, 73% were seen once. The sequenced material came from PBMCs. The receptors derive from a woman aged 40-49 years in good health and CMV-seronegative. CDR3s include the opening cysteine and the closing phenylalanine or tryptophan. The D gene is left open where the match is weak. Only some rows state a clone size, as once, few, many or a class for expanded clones.

abundance: few
d_gene: TRBD2
j_gene: TRBJ2-3
v_gene: TRBV30
CDR3aa: CAWSVGGHTDTQYF
CDR3nt: TGTGCCTGGAGTGTGGGAGGGCACACAGATACGCAGTATTTT

abundance: .
d_gene: .
j_gene: TRBJ2-4
v_gene: TRBV28
CDR3aa: CASSLGRRGNIQYF
CDR3nt: TGTGCCAGCAGTTTAGGACGGAGGGGAAACATTCAGTACTTC

abundance: once
d_gene: TRBD1
j_gene: TRBJ1-4
v_gene: TRBV7-9
CDR3aa: CASSSGSYRGKYEKLFF
CDR3nt: TGTGCCAGCAGCTCTGGGAGTTACAGGGGAAAGTATGAAAAACTGTTTTTT

abundance: .
d_gene: .
j_gene: TRBJ2-3
v_gene: TRBV7-8
CDR3aa: CASSSTGTSSTDTQYF
CDR3nt: TGTGCCAGCAGCTCAACCGGGACTTCTAGCACAGATACGCAGTATTTT

abundance: .
d_gene: .
j_gene: TRBJ2-7
v_gene: TRBV6-1
CDR3aa: CASGIRTAYEQYF
CDR3nt: TGTGCCAGCGGCATAAGGACAGCCTACGAGCAGTACTTC

abundance: .
d_gene: .
j_gene: TRBJ2-7
v_gene: TRBV21-1
CDR3aa: CASSIGGCYEQYF
CDR3nt: TGTGCCAGCTCTATCGGGGGTTGCTACGAGCAGTACTTC

abundance: .
d_gene: TRBD1
j_gene: TRBJ1-1
v_gene: TRBV18
CDR3aa: CASSPMTGEGTEAFF
CDR3nt: TGTGCCAGCTCACCGATGACAGGGGAGGGCACTGAAGCTTTCTTT

abundance: .
d_gene: TRBD1
j_gene: TRBJ1-1
v_gene: TRBV5-1
CDR3aa: CASSLKGQGETEAFF
CDR3nt: TGCGCCAGCAGCCTCAAGGGGCAGGGGGAGACTGAAGCTTTCTTT

abundance: .
d_gene: .
j_gene: TRBJ1-4
v_gene: TRBV7-9
CDR3aa: CASSSPGQSNEKLFF
CDR3nt: TGTGCCAGCAGCTCGCCGGGACAATCGAATGAAAAACTGTTTTTT

abundance: .
d_gene: TRBD1
j_gene: TRBJ2-2
v_gene: TRBV4-3
CDR3aa: CASSQRTGSNTGELFF
CDR3nt: TGCGCCAGCAGCCAACGGACAGGGTCGAACACCGGGGAGCTGTTTTTT

abundance: .
d_gene: TRBD2
j_gene: TRBJ2-5
v_gene: TRBV4-3
CDR3aa: CASSHSQLAGGGETQYF
CDR3nt: TGCGCCAGCAGCCACTCACAACTAGCGGGGGGTGGGGAGACCCAGTACTTC

abundance: .
d_gene: TRBD2
j_gene: TRBJ2-1
v_gene: TRBV19
CDR3aa: CASSLSGGGKNEQFF
CDR3nt: TGTGCCAGTAGTCTTAGCGGGGGCGGTAAGAATGAGCAGTTCTTC

abundance: once
d_gene: TRBD1
j_gene: TRBJ2-7
v_gene: TRBV7-6
CDR3aa: CASSQSGQGVSEQYF
CDR3nt: TGTGCCAGCAGCCAGTCGGGACAGGGCGTTTCCGAGCAGTACTTC

abundance: .
d_gene: .
j_gene: TRBJ1-4
v_gene: TRBV4-1
CDR3aa: CASSRGRAGGGVEKLFF
CDR3nt: TGCGCCAGCAGCCGTGGCAGGGCGGGGGGGGGAGTCGAAAAACTGTTTTTT

abundance: .
d_gene: TRBD1
j_gene: TRBJ2-3
v_gene: TRBV18
CDR3aa: CASSPWDSSTDTQYF
CDR3nt: TGTGCCAGCTCACCGTGGGACAGTAGCACAGATACGCAGTATTTT

abundance: .
d_gene: TRBD2
j_gene: TRBJ2-7
v_gene: TRBV18
CDR3aa: CASSPTTSGRALRSDEQYF
CDR3nt: TGTGCCAGCTCACCAACAACTAGCGGGAGGGCCCTCCGATCTGACGAGCAGTACTTC